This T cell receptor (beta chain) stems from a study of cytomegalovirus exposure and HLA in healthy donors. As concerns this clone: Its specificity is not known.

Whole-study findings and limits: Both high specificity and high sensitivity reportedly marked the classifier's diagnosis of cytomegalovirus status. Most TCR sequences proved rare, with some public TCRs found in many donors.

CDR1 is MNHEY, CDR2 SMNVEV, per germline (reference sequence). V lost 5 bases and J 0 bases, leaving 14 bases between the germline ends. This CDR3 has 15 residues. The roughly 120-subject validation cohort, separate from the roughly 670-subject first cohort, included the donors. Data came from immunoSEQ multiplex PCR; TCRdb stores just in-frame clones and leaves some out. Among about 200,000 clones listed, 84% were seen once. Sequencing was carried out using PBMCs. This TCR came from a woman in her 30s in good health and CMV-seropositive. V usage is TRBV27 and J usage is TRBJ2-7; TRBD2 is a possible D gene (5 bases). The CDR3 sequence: CASSRWTGSSYEQYF. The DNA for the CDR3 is TGTGCCAGCAGTCGCTGGACTGGGAGCTCCTACGAGCAGTACTTC.